Shown below are 9 T cell receptor beta chains from a single sample sequenced in a study of regulatory T cells in long-lasting Graves disease (dated by TCRdb to about 2021). This specimen's time point label, interpreted: newly diagnosed GD, antithyroid drugs for less than 3 months. For both TCR sequencing and RNA sequencing, RNA was extracted from PBMCs in TRIzol. Libraries were made using multiplex PCR. The sequencing machine was an Illumina HiSeq 4000. To build TCR beta libraries, CDR3 regions were amplified by Arm-PCR using iRepertoire HTBI primers. The public reads were reanalyzed by TCRdb: fastp trimming at Q25, MiXCR alignment, in-frame beta chains only. A single entry per CDR3 protein holds the most common genes and DNA from its merged rows. The sample has 510,000 or so distinct CDR3 sequences on record, approximately 12% of them singletons. The ten largest clonotypes hold roughly 8.2% of the sample.

This sample also belongs to another study, concerning T cells in Graves' hyperthyroidism and ophthalmopathy.

The sample was peripheral blood mononuclear cells (PBMCs), taken at new diagnosis, from a patient treated with antithyroid drugs. The receptors shown here come from a woman aged 30 to 39 with Graves disease. Donor details come from another sample of the same person, matched by shared clones.

Note on this clonotype: It differs at one base from a far larger clone, so likely a read error. V is TRBV27 and J is TRBJ2-1, with 7 bases identical to TRBD2. This CDR3 spans 14 amino acids. Germline V gene lookup returns CDR1 MNHEY and CDR2 SMNVEV (reference sequence). V lost 4 bases to trimming and J lost 10 bases; unmatched junction nucleotides: 10. The CDR3 DNA reads TGTGCCAGCAGTTCCGAGACTAGCAGCTACGAGCAGTTCTTC. Protein: CASSSETSSYEQFF.

About this clonotype: One end of the junction is discordant with germline, which a read error may explain. Written as DNA, the CDR3 is TGTACCAGCAGCTTGAGGGCCCAAGGGTACAATGAGCAGTTCTTC. Its translation is CTSSLRAQGYNEQFF. The chain has TRBV5-8 and TRBJ2-1; TRBD2 might be the D (5 bases). The germline CDR1 and CDR2 sequences are SGHTS and YDEGEE. This CDR3 has 15 residues.

There are many counts of this clonotype. The chain recombines TRBV20-1 with TRBJ2-4; 12 nucleotides match TRBD2. The CDR3 runs to 17 residues. Germline V CDR1 and CDR2: DFQATT, SNEGSKA (reference sequence). The V and J ends lost 6 bases and 6 bases, in that order; junction bases with no gene match: 15. The chain's CDR3 is CSARRASGRAGGNIQYF. For the CDR3, the DNA is TGCAGTGCCCGGAGGGCTAGCGGGAGGGCCGGGGGAAACATTCAGTACTTC.

This clonotype was counted between two and nine times. The V call is TRBV20-1, the J call TRBJ1-1; 8 bases agree with TRBD1. Germline V gives CDR1 DFQATT, CDR2 SNEGSKA (reference sequence). V lost 2 bases to trimming and J lost 5 bases; unmatched junction nucleotides: 4. The CDR3 runs to 13 residues. Here the CDR3 DNA reads TGCAGTGCTAGACAGGGGGCGAGGACTGAAGCTTTCTTT. Translation gives CSARQGARTEAFF.

The table lists this clonotype with a few counts. The chain joins TRBV15 to TRBJ2-5; D is uncertain. Germline loops: CDR1 LNHNV, CDR2 YYDKDF (reference sequence). The CDR3 length is 16 residues. V was shortened by 0 bases and J by 2 bases, with 13 bases between the two germline ends. CDR3 loop: CATSRDSLERQETQYF. CDR3 in DNA: TGTGCCACCAGCAGAGATTCTTTGGAGAGGCAAGAGACCCAGTACTTC.

This clonotype has more than one count but fewer than ten. CDR3 protein: CASSLAGLGQFF. The CDR3 DNA reads as TGTGCCAGCAGCTTAGCGGGGTTGGGGCAGTTCTTC. V gene TRBV7-9 combines with J gene TRBJ2-1; D unclear. Germline assignment: CDR1 SEHNR and CDR2 FQNEAQ (reference sequence). The CDR3 is 12 residues long. V gave up 0 bases and J gave up 12 bases, with 9 bases separating them.

The rearrangement links TRBV18 to TRBJ2-7; D unclear. This CDR3 contains 16 residues. CDR1 and CDR2 from the germline V gene are KGHSH and LQKENI. V lost 2 bases to trimming and J lost 0 bases, with 14 bases between them. CDR3 nucleotide sequence: TGTGCCAGCTCACCATCGGTGGGAATAAGCTCCTACGAGCAGTACTTC. It codes for CASSPSVGISSYEQYF.

This clonotype has just a few counts. The V gene is TRBV5-4, the J gene TRBJ1-1; no clear D. Germline CDR1 is SGHNT and CDR2 is YYREEE (reference sequence). The germline V and J ends were trimmed by 1 base and 1 base, with 11 bases remaining between them. The length of the CDR3 is 15 residues. CDR3 region: CASSLSVGENTEAFF. CDR3 bases: TGTGCCAGCAGCTTGAGTGTAGGAGAGAACACTGAAGCTTTCTTT.

This clonotype has ten or more counts. V is TRBV12-5 and J is TRBJ2-1; TRBD1 aligns across 7 bases. The CDR3 covers 15 residues. CDR1 LGHNT and CDR2 FRNRAP come from the germline V gene. The V and J ends lost 6 bases and 2 bases, in that order; junction bases with no gene match: 7. CDR3 sequence: CASGRDRGPYNEQFF. DNA for the CDR3: TGTGCTAGTGGCAGGGACAGAGGCCCCTACAATGAGCAGTTCTTC.